This is a list of T cell receptor beta chains from one sample in a study of T cells in Graves' hyperthyroidism and ophthalmopathy. MiXCR, run by TCRdb on the multiplex PCR reads, gives a single entry per CDR3 protein. Among roughly 570,000 distinct CDR3 sequences listed, 15% to 18% were seen once. Sequences were obtained from blood. The receptors were gathered from a woman aged 25 to 39 with Graves' hyperthyroidism. The CDR3 runs from the conserved cysteine through the conserved F or W. D genes are given only for firm matches. Clone size appears in some rows only: once, few, many, or a class for an expanded clone.

>few|TRBJ2-7|TRBV12-3/TRBV12-4|.
CASSLVSRDLYEQYF
TGTGCCAGCAGTTTAGTTTCTAGGGACTTGTACGAGCAGTACTTC
>.|TRBJ2-2|TRBV11-2|.
CASSFGTSGELFF
TGTGCCAGCAGCTTCGGTACTTCCGGGGAGCTGTTTTTT
>many|TRBJ1-1|TRBV6-5|.
CASSYSAALDTEAFF
TGTGCCAGCAGTTACTCCGCGGCCTTGGACACTGAAGCTTTCTTT
>.|TRBJ2-7|TRBV20-1|TRBD2
CSARDRGSGSGHEQYF
TGCAGTGCTAGAGATCGGGGTAGCGGGAGTGGGCACGAGCAGTACTTC
>few|TRBJ2-4|TRBV12-3/TRBV12-4|TRBD1
CASSQGDSKNIQYF
TGTGCCAGCAGCCAGGGGGATTCCAAAAACATTCAGTACTTC
>many|TRBJ2-3|TRBV27|.
CASSLTPGPADTQYF
TGTGCCAGCAGTTTAACACCCGGCCCCGCAGATACGCAGTATTTT
>few|TRBJ2-1|TRBV27|.
CASSAPFSSYNEQFF
TGTGCCAGCAGCGCCCCTTTCTCCTCCTACAATGAGCAGTTCTTC
>many|TRBJ2-2|TRBV20-1|TRBD1
CSASAQGANTGELFF
TGCAGTGCTAGCGCACAGGGGGCGAACACCGGGGAGCTGTTTTTT
>many|TRBJ2-7|TRBV30|TRBD2
CAWSAWTSSYEQYF
TGTGCCTGGAGTGCTTGGACTAGCTCCTACGAGCAGTACTTC
>many|TRBJ1-1|TRBV7-8|.
CASSLLGNTEAFF
TGTGCCAGCAGCTTACTAGGGAACACTGAAGCTTTCTTT
>.|TRBJ2-1|TRBV7-9|TRBD1
CASSPDRDIDNEQFF
TGTGCCAGCAGCCCCGACAGGGACATCGACAATGAGCAGTTCTTC
>.|TRBJ1-6|TRBV14|TRBD1
CASSRDRGSPLHF
TGTGCCAGCAGCCGGGACAGGGGGTCGCCCCTCCACTTT
>.|TRBJ2-1|TRBV9|.
CASSVWDSPEQFF
TGTGCCAGCAGCGTATGGGACTCCCCAGAGCAGTTCTTC
>few|TRBJ2-1|TRBV20-1|.
CSARAPLVSPNGEQFF
TGCAGTGCTAGGGCCCCATTGGTAAGCCCCAACGGGGAGCAGTTCTTC
>few|TRBJ2-1|TRBV5-1|TRBD2
CASSLEELAGYNEQFF
TGCGCCAGCAGCTTGGAAGAGTTAGCGGGGTACAATGAGCAGTTCTTC
>.|TRBJ2-7|TRBV7-2|TRBD2
CARGTLGLAGVEQYF
TGTGCCAGGGGAACCTTGGGACTAGCGGGAGTCGAGCAGTACTTC
>.|TRBJ2-5|TRBV20-1|.
CSAIAEGWETQYF
TGCAGTGCCATAGCGGAGGGATGGGAGACCCAGTACTTC
>many|TRBJ1-5|TRBV3-1|.
CASSQGAGGQPQHF
TGTGCCAGCAGCCAAGGGGCAGGAGGACAGCCCCAGCATTTT
>many|TRBJ1-4|TRBV3-1|.
CASSQAKQAAFEKLFF
TGTGCCAGCAGCCAAGCTAAACAGGCCGCATTTGAAAAACTGTTTTTT
>many|TRBJ2-1|TRBV12-3/TRBV12-4|.
CASSPGLDIYNEQFF
TGTGCCAGCAGCCCGGGACTCGATATCTACAATGAGCAGTTCTTC
>.|TRBJ2-1|TRBV6-9|TRBD2
CASSYGTSGSLESYNEQFF
TGTGCCAGCAGTTACGGGACTAGCGGGAGTCTGGAATCCTACAATGAGCAGTTCTTC
>many|TRBJ2-5|TRBV6-1|TRBD2
CASSNGGAGETQYF
TGTGCCAGCAGCAACGGGGGGGCGGGGGAGACCCAGTACTTC
>.|TRBJ2-2|TRBV6-2/TRBV6-3|.
CASSYSGDLNTGELFF
TGTGCCAGCAGTTACTCAGGGGACTTGAACACCGGGGAGCTGTTTTTT
>.|TRBJ2-2|TRBV29-1|.
CSASIQEDGELFF
TGCAGCGCCTCAATACAGGAAGACGGGGAGCTGTTTTTT
>many|TRBJ1-2|TRBV2|TRBD1
CASTTGSNYGYTF
TGTGCCAGCACGACAGGGAGTAACTATGGCTACACCTTC
>many|TRBJ2-7|TRBV7-3|TRBD2
CASSLEGGAYEQYF
TGTGCCAGCAGCTTGGAGGGAGGGGCCTACGAGCAGTACTTC
>many|TRBJ2-7|TRBV7-8|.
CASSFSGEIHEQYF
TGTGCCAGCAGCTTTTCAGGGGAGATCCACGAGCAGTACTTC
>many|TRBJ1-4|TRBV30|TRBD1
CAWSPGQTNEKLFF
TGTGCCTGGTCTCCGGGACAGACTAATGAAAAACTGTTTTTT
>.|TRBJ2-3|TRBV27|.
CASSTGTANTDTQYF
TGTGCCAGCAGTACCGGGACGGCCAACACAGATACGCAGTATTTT
>many|TRBJ1-5|TRBV5-6|TRBD1
CASSPRTGRIPYSNQPQHF
TGTGCCAGCAGCCCACGGACAGGGCGGATCCCTTATAGCAATCAGCCCCAGCATTTT
>.|TRBJ2-3|TRBV20-1|.
CSASRLDTFSDTQYF
TGCAGTGCAAGCCGACTAGATACGTTCTCAGATACGCAGTATTTT
>few|TRBJ2-1|TRBV18|TRBD2
CASSRTSGPDEQFF
TGTGCCAGCTCACGGACTAGCGGGCCGGATGAGCAGTTCTTC
>many|TRBJ1-5|TRBV12-3/TRBV12-4|.
CASSLTGYDQPQHF
TGTGCCAGCAGTTTAACAGGGTATGATCAGCCCCAGCATTTT
>many|TRBJ2-1|TRBV6-2/TRBV6-3|TRBD2
CASSEPGLAGRQFF
TGTGCCAGCAGTGAACCCGGACTAGCGGGACGGCAGTTCTTC
>few|TRBJ2-7|TRBV29-1|TRBD1
CSALTGRVYEQYF
TGCAGCGCTTTGACAGGGCGGGTTTACGAGCAGTACTTC
>.|TRBJ2-3|TRBV30|TRBD2
CAWSVYSGGSTDTQYF
TGTGCCTGGAGTGTATATTCCGGGGGGAGCACAGATACGCAGTATTTT
>many|TRBJ2-7|TRBV29-1|TRBD1
CSAGQGRLYEQYF
TGCAGCGCCGGACAGGGGAGATTATACGAGCAGTACTTC
>many|TRBJ2-5|TRBV3-1|.
CASSHLTQETQYF
TGTGCCAGCAGCCATCTCACCCAAGAGACCCAGTACTTC